Sequencing of this T cell receptor (beta chain) was carried out in a study of CD8+CD57+ T cells in acquired aplastic anemia. Background on the study: When averaged, DNA from sorted CD4+ and CD8+ cells came to 2.5 to 4 ug. For CD4+ cells, healthy donors had an average of approximately 10 million reads. Points from the study as a whole: Approximately 29 was the count of CD8+ CDR3 sequences that patients shared with controls. Patients did not significantly differ from controls in CD8+ Simpson's diversity.

Note on this clonotype: Antigen specificity is unknown.

CDR1 is MNHEY and CDR2 is SMNVEV in the germline V gene (reference sequence). The V gene lost 6 bases and the J gene lost 0 bases, with 11 bases spanning the gap. There are 15 residues in the CDR3. CDR3 and TCR beta VDJ profiling relied on genomic DNA as the template. TCRdb reprocessed the reads via MiXCR and lists one record per CDR3 protein. Among about 160,000 distinct CDR3 sequences, roughly 48% were seen once, and the ten largest hold 1.1%. The sequence was collected from a human donor in good health. This chain joins TRBV27 and TRBJ2-2; D gene ambiguous. Sequenced: sorted CD4+, CD8+, or CD8+CD57+ T cells (not recorded which) from PBMCs. The DNA of the CDR3 is TGTGCCAGCAGCAGTCGGGCGGCGAACACCGGGGAGCTGTTTTTT. Translation gives CASSSRAANTGELFF.